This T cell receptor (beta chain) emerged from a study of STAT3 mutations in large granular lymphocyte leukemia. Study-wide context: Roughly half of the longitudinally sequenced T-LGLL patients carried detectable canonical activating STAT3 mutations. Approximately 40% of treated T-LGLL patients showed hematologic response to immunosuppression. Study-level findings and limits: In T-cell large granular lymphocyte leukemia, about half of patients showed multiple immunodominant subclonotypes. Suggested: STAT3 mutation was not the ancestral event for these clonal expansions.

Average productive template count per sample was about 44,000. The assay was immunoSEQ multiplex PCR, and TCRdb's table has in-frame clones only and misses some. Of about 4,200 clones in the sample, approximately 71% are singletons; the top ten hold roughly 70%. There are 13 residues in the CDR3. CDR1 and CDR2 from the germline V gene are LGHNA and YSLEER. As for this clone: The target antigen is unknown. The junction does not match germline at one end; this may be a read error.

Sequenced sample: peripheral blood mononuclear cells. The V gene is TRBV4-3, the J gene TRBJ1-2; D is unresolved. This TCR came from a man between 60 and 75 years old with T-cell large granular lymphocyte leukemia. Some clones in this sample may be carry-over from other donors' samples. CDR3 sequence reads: CANSQGQNYGYTF. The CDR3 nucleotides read TGCGCCAACAGCCAAGGGCAGAACTATGGCTACACCTTC.